This T cell receptor (beta chain) was retrieved from a study of T cell changes during pregnancy in multiple sclerosis. V was clipped by 6 bases and J by 10 bases; unmatched bases: 9. CDR1 is MDHEN, CDR2 SYDVKM, per germline. The length of the CDR3 is 14 residues. Some clones are missing from TCRdb's copy, which holds only in-frame ones; the method was immunoSEQ multiplex PCR. The sample holds under 90,000 clones, 94% seen once. This chain uses TRBV28 with TRBJ1-1; TRBD1 matches at 12 bases. The origin of this receptor is a female donor in good health, enrolled as a control in a pregnancy study. The sequences come from peripheral blood, collected in the second trimester of pregnancy. This chain's CDR3 is CASRSGTGGKGAFF. The CDR3 bases are TGTGCCAGCAGATCCGGGACAGGGGGCAAGGGAGCTTTCTTT.